This T cell receptor beta chain was captured by sequencing in a study of cytomegalovirus exposure and HLA in healthy donors. Across the study: According to later analysis, the same platform produced the roughly 120 validation and 666 first-cohort repertoires. Study-wide findings and caveats: A subsequent analysis found that TCR clusters from the first cohort also tended to co-occur in the 90 to 150 validation repertoires, with about 94% of cluster scores above 0. Most TCR sequences showed up rarely, but some public TCRs showed up in many donors. It was about 180 TCR beta chains that were listed as cytomegalovirus-associated.

Measured with immunoSEQ multiplex PCR; TCRdb has only the in-frame clones, and not every one. The table has about 180,000 clones, 86% seen once. A remark on this clone: The antigen remains undetermined.

V trimming: 3 bases; J trimming: 6 bases; junction bases outside the gene matches: 3. Germline CDR1 is PRHDT and CDR2 is FYEKMQ (reference sequence). There are 14 residues in the CDR3. The receptor was isolated from a man between 18 and 35 years old in good health and CMV-seropositive. The chain is built from TRBV13 and TRBJ1-2; 11 nucleotides line up with TRBD1. Sequenced material: PBMCs. Written as DNA, the CDR3 is TGTGCCAGCAGCTTGGACAGGGGGCAAAATGGCTACACCTTC. It specifies CASSLDRGQNGYTF.